This T cell receptor beta chain was recovered during a study of T cells expressing NK-cell markers. UMIs were included in TCR beta cDNA generated by 5'RACE template switching. TCRdb re-called the 5' RACE reads, yielding one record per CDR3 amino acid sequence without DNA. The repertoire table contains hundreds of thousands of distinct CDR3 sequences. The sequence was collected from a woman aged 18 to 69 in good health. Sequencing input: blood T cells: a sorted CD56 or NKG2C T cell subset, CD4+ or CD8+ T cells, or bulk PBMC T cells (not recorded which).

CDR3: CASTQTPQYNEQFF. The chain recombines TRBV7-2 with TRBJ2-1. This CDR3 is 14 amino acids long. Per germline, CDR1 SGHTA and CDR2 FQGNSA.